This T cell receptor beta chain was obtained from a study of circulating and synovial CD4+ cells in juvenile arthritis. The study's findings and limits: Shared-clonotype fractions with synovium likely underestimate full repertoire overlap. These repertoires were less diverse than bulk blood CD4 repertoires.

This CDR3 is built from 15 residues. Per the germline V gene, CDR1 is KGHSH and CDR2 is LQKENI. The V and J ends lost 3 bases and 3 bases respectively, with 14 bases between them. TCRdb's copy holds only in-frame clones and misses some; the assay was immunoSEQ multiplex PCR. Of 34,000 or so clones listed, approximately 96% are singletons. Regarding this clone: Its antigen remains unidentified.

The sequenced sample consisted of CD4+ T cells from blood. The chain couples TRBV18 to TRBJ1-2; perhaps TRBD1 as D (6 bases). This TCR was recovered from a human donor with juvenile idiopathic arthritis. The CDR3 nucleotides are TGTGCCAGCTCACCTAACAGGGATGCCTACTATGGCTACACCTTC. It translates to CASSPNRDAYYGYTF. Full variable domain (rest looked up from reference TRBV18 and TRBJ1-2): NAGVMQNPRHLVRRRGQEARLRCSPMKGHSHVYWYRQLPEEGLKFMVYLQKENIIDESGMPKERFSAEFPKEGPSILRIQQVVRGDSAAYFCASSPNRDAYYGYTFGSGTRLTVV.